The sequence of this TCR beta chain was determined in a study of cytomegalovirus exposure and HLA in healthy donors. The CDR3 loop spans 19 amino acids. The J segment lost 3 bases and the V segment lost 6 bases, leaving 23 bases of the junction unmatched. Vbeta (60) and Jbeta (13) primers were used in the PCR. Profiled with immunoSEQ multiplex PCR; TCRdb holds only in-frame clones, not every one. Among under 200,000 clones listed, 70% to 80% were seen once. Material for sequencing was PBMCs. V usage is TRBV6-7 and J usage is TRBJ2-7; 7 positions agree with TRBD1. TRBV6-7 is labeled an ORF, and its function is uncertain. The TCR comes from a woman aged 30 to 39 in good health and CMV-seropositive. The CDR3 sequence: CASRSGWLFRDRGIYEQYF. CDR3 nucleotides: TGTGCCAGCAGGTCCGGGTGGCTCTTTAGGGACAGAGGCATCTACGAGCAGTACTTC.